The 31 T cell receptor beta chains in this list originate from one sample, sequenced in a study of blood T cell repertoires in COVID-19. TCRdb keeps only in-frame clones here, not all; method: immunoSEQ multiplex PCR. The data contain hundreds of thousands of clones, more than 75% of them singletons. Sequencing was performed on peripheral blood. These receptors came from a woman aged 40 to 49 who had recovered from COVID-19.

The DNA for the CDR3 is TGTGCCAGTTTTGGGGGGCAGGGGGTCGTCTATGGCTACACCTTC. Its translation is CASFGGQGVVYGYTF. The chain has TRBV11-2 and TRBJ1-2, with 7 positions matching TRBD1. CDR3 size: 15 residues. V shed 9 bases, J shed 4 bases, and the junction held 14 bases outside the gene matches. CDR1 SGHAT and CDR2 FQNNGV come from the germline V gene. The full variable domain, its missing parts supplied by reference TRBV11-2 and TRBJ1-2, is EAGVAQSPRYKIIEKRQSVAFWCNPISGHATLYWYQQILGQGPKLLIQFQNNGVVDDSQLPKDRFSAERLKGVDSTLKIQPAKLEDSAVYLCASFGGQGVVYGYTFGSGTRLTVV.

V and J are TRBV29-1 and TRBJ2-7, with 8 nucleotides matching TRBD2. Germline lookup yields CDR1 SQVTM and CDR2 ANQGSEA. Trimming took 1 base from V and 5 from J; bases not matched to a gene: 4. The CDR3 covers 13 residues. The CDR3 DNA reads as TGCAGCGTTGAAGCGGGGGGGCTTAACGAGCAGTACTTC. Encoded protein: CSVEAGGLNEQYF.

This chain links TRBV7-2 with TRBJ2-1; 9 nucleotides line up with TRBD2. The CDR3 totals 14 residues. Germline trimming cut 1 base from V and 8 bases from J; bases unmatched to any gene: 3. Germline-derived CDR1 and CDR2 are SGHTA and FQGNSA. CDR3 in amino acids: CASSLGGLADEQFF. CDR3 bases: TGTGCCAGCAGCTTAGGGGGACTAGCCGATGAGCAGTTCTTC.

The gene calls are TRBV7-2 and TRBJ1-2, with D unresolved. V was shortened by 1 base and J by 7 bases, with 10 bases between the two germline ends. This CDR3 spans 13 amino acids. Germline V gene lookup returns CDR1 SGHTA and CDR2 FQGNSA. The CDR3 here is CASSLGAYGGYTF. The CDR3 DNA follows: TGTGCCAGCAGCTTAGGGGCCTACGGTGGCTACACCTTC.

This chain links TRBV29-1 with TRBJ1-1; D is possibly TRBD1 (5 bases). V was shortened by 0 bases and J by 11 bases, with 13 bases between the two germline ends. This CDR3 is built from 12 residues. The germline gives CDR1 SQVTM, CDR2 ANQGSEA. CDR3 in amino acids: CSVEEGALGAFF. The CDR3 region has the DNA TGCAGCGTTGAAGAAGGGGCCCTTGGGGCTTTCTTT. Together with reference TRBV29-1 and TRBJ1-1, the CDR3 gives the full variable domain: SAVISQKPSRDICQRGTSLTIQCQVDSQVTMMFWYRQQPGQSLTLIATANQGSEATYESGFVIDKFPISRPNLTFSTLTVSNMSPEDSSIYLCSVEEGALGAFFGQGTRLTVV.

The rearrangement links TRBV3-1 (or the pseudogene TRBV3-2) to TRBJ2-7, with TRBD2 matching 9 bases. The CDR3 consists of 14 residues. With V trimmed by 4 bases and J by 7 bases, 8 bases remained unmatched. CDR1 LGHDT and CDR2 YNNKEL come from the germline V gene (reference sequence). CDR3 sequence reads: CASSPMGGRGEQYF. CDR3 in DNA: TGTGCCAGCAGCCCCATGGGCGGGAGGGGTGAGCAGTACTTC.

The rearrangement uses TRBV6-2 or TRBV6-3 and TRBJ2-5, with 13 bases fitting TRBD2. CDR3 size: 18 residues. The V gene's germline CDR1 is MNHEY and CDR2 SVGEGT. The junction had 15 bases not matched to a gene; V was cut back by 6 bases and J by 5 bases. The CDR3 bases are TGTGCCAGCAGCCCTTACCCAGGACTAGCGGGAGCGGGGGAGACCCAGTACTTC. Translating gives CASSPYPGLAGAGETQYF.

The chain combines TRBV6-2 or TRBV6-3 with TRBJ1-2, with no clear D. The CDR3 runs 14 residues. V was shortened by 0 bases and J by 13 bases, with 18 bases between the two germline ends. Germline V CDR1 and CDR2: MNHEY, SVGEGT. The CDR3 spells CASSYSAGIPSVTF. The CDR3 bases are TGTGCCAGCAGTTACTCGGCGGGGATCCCATCGGTCACCTTC.

As DNA, the CDR3 is TGTGCCAGCAGCTTTGGCACCCTGGGGAGCGGGGAGCTGTTTTTT. Its translation is CASSFGTLGSGELFF. The V call is TRBV5-8, the J call TRBJ2-2; possibly TRBD2 for D (5 bases). The CDR3 runs to 15 residues. V was shortened by 2 bases and J by 7 bases, with 15 bases between the two germline ends. CDR1 and CDR2 from the germline V gene are SGHTS and YDEGEE.

The V and J genes are TRBV4-2 and TRBJ1-2; 9 bases fit TRBD1. With V trimmed by 0 bases and J by 4 bases, 3 bases remained unmatched. Germline V lookup: CDR1 LGHNA, CDR2 YNFKEQ. CDR3 length: 15 residues. The CDR3 spells CASSQDGTGSYGYTF. Written as DNA, the CDR3 is TGTGCCAGCAGCCAAGATGGGACAGGGAGCTATGGCTACACCTTC.

This chain links TRBV11-3 with TRBJ2-3, with 7 bases aligning to TRBD2. The germline CDR1 and CDR2 sequences are SGHNT and YENEEA. J lost 1 base, V lost 1 base, and 2 bases had no gene match. This CDR3 has 15 amino acids. DNA of the CDR3: TGTGCCAGCAGCTTAGCTGGGGGGGGCACAGATACGCAGTATTTT. Its protein product is CASSLAGGGTDTQYF.

The rearrangement links TRBV19 to TRBJ1-5; 7 bases map to TRBD1. V shed 6 bases and J 3 bases; nucleotides not matched to a gene: 8. CDR1 is LNHDA and CDR2 is SQIVND in the germline V gene (reference sequence). The CDR3 has 15 residues. The DNA of the CDR3 is TGTGCCAGTAGGTCACCGGGACAGATCAATCAGCCCCAGCATTTT. It specifies CASRSPGQINQPQHF. Drawing the rest from reference TRBV19 and TRBJ1-5, the complete variable domain is DGGITQSPKYLFRKEGQNVTLSCEQNLNHDAMYWYRQDPGQGLRLIYYSQIVNDFQKGDIAEGYSVSREKKESFPLTVTSAQKNPTAFYLCASRSPGQINQPQHFGDGTRLSIL.

This clone was seen more than once but under ten times. The chain joins TRBV28 to TRBJ1-4; D may be TRBD1 (5 bases). The CDR3 runs 14 residues. V gave up 0 bases and J gave up 7 bases, with 9 bases separating them. CDR1 is MDHEN, CDR2 SYDVKM, per germline. CDR3 sequence reads: CASSLWGRAEKLFF. The CDR3, as DNA: TGTGCCAGCAGTTTATGGGGCAGGGCTGAAAAACTGTTTTTT.

The chain carries TRBV6-5 and TRBJ2-1; D is perhaps TRBD2 (6 bases). The V gene's germline CDR1 is MNHEY and CDR2 SVGAGI. There are 15 residues in the CDR3. With 2 bases removed from V and 9 bases from J, the gap between germline ends came to 17 bases. The CDR3 bases are TGTGCCAGCAGTTACGAACCCCGGGGTAGCGGTGAGCAGTTCTTC. This gives the protein CASSYEPRGSGEQFF.

V and J are TRBV19 and TRBJ2-2, with D possibly matching TRBD2 (5 bases). The ends were cut back, 1 base at V and 6 bases at J, with 6 bases in the middle. The germline gives CDR1 LNHDA, CDR2 SQIVND (reference sequence). The CDR3 is 13 residues long. The CDR3 spells CASSIVRAGELFF. The DNA of the CDR3 is TGTGCCAGTAGTATAGTGAGGGCCGGGGAGCTGTTTTTT.

V gene TRBV21-1 combines with J gene TRBJ1-2; the table's D call, TRBD1, was not checked against the DNA. TRBV21-1 is labeled a pseudogene. This CDR3 is built from 15 residues. CDR3 in DNA: TGTGCCAGCAGCAACCCGACAGGGGGTGACTATGGCTACACCTTC. Protein product: CASSNPTGGDYGYTF.

This clone was observed a handful of times. The chain carries TRBV9 and TRBJ2-2, with 10 bases identical to TRBD2. Germline V gene lookup returns CDR1 SGDLS and CDR2 YYNGEE. The CDR3 is made up of 14 amino acids. V shed 4 bases and J 10 bases; nucleotides not matched to a gene: 7. CDR3 sequence: CASSPLAGAVELFF. Written as DNA, the CDR3 is TGTGCCAGCAGCCCCCTAGCGGGAGCGGTGGAGCTGTTTTTT.

The rearrangement uses TRBV30 and TRBJ2-4; D is unresolved. The germline gives CDR1 GTSNPN, CDR2 SVGIG (reference sequence). V was pared by 2 bases and J by 0 bases, with 5 bases between. This CDR3 is built from 13 residues. The CDR3 DNA is TGTGCCTGGAGTAGCCTAGCCAAAAACATTCAGTACTTC. Translation gives CAWSSLAKNIQYF. Drawing the rest from reference TRBV30 and TRBJ2-4, the complete variable domain is SQTIHQWPATLVQPVGSPLSLECTVEGTSNPNLYWYRQAAGRGLQLLFYSVGIGQISSEVPQNLSASRPQDRQFILSSKKLLLSDSGFYLCAWSSLAKNIQYFGAGTRLSVL.

CDR3 residues: CASSLGNRGSNTEAFF. CDR3 sequence (DNA): TGTGCCAGCAGCTTGGGGAACCGCGGTTCGAACACTGAAGCTTTCTTT. The chain uses TRBV5-4 and TRBJ1-1; no definite D call. Germline V gene sequence: CDR1 SGHNT, CDR2 YYREEE (reference sequence). This CDR3 has 16 amino acids. The germline V and J ends were trimmed by 0 bases and 1 base, with 13 bases remaining between them.

The rearrangement uses TRBV20-1 and TRBJ1-1; no clear D gene. Germline V gene data show CDR1 as DFQATT and CDR2 as SNEGSKA (reference sequence). CDR3 length: 11 amino acids. V lost 7 bases and J lost 1, with 7 bases in between. CDR3 in DNA: TGCAGTGTTGCGGGGAACACTGAAGCTTTCTTT. Amino acid sequence: CSVAGNTEAFF.

The chain combines TRBV27 with TRBJ1-1; 8 nucleotides agree with TRBD1. CDR3 length: 14 amino acids. CDR1 is MNHEY, CDR2 SMNVEV, per germline (reference sequence). V gave up 3 bases and J gave up 5 bases; unmatched junction bases: 5. The CDR3 coding sequence is TGTGCCAGCAGTTTGAGCAGGGGGCGGACTGAAGCTTTCTTT. This translates into CASSLSRGRTEAFF.

This chain connects TRBV15 to TRBJ2-3; 9 bases map to TRBD2. V gave up 0 bases and J gave up 9 bases; unmatched junction bases: 7. The CDR3 spans 15 residues. Germline CDR1 is LNHNV and CDR2 is YYDKDF (reference sequence). The CDR3 region is CATSRDRASGKTQYF. The CDR3 bases are TGTGCCACCAGCAGAGATAGGGCTAGCGGGAAAACGCAGTATTTT.

The J gene is TRBJ2-3, the V gene TRBV30; 9 bases agree with TRBD1. CDR3 size: 15 residues. The V gene end was trimmed by 5 bases and the J gene end by 0 bases; junction bases not matched to a gene: 6. The germline CDR1 and CDR2 sequences are GTSNPN and SVGIG (reference sequence). Here the CDR3 reads CAWARQGVSTDTQYF. The CDR3 nucleotides read TGTGCCTGGGCCAGACAGGGGGTCAGCACAGATACGCAGTATTTT.

The chain is built from TRBV6-2 or TRBV6-3 and TRBJ2-6; 7 bases fit TRBD1. The V segment lost 8 bases and the J segment 4 bases; nucleotides outside the gene matches: 8. Germline V gives CDR1 MNHEY, CDR2 SVGEGT. There are 15 residues in the CDR3. Written as DNA, the CDR3 is TGTGCCAGCCGCCAGGGGGTGTGGGGGGCCAACGTCCTGACTTTC. The encoded protein is CASRQGVWGANVLTF.

The chain uses TRBV5-1 and TRBJ1-5, with D maybe TRBD1 (5 bases). The ends were cut back, 0 bases at V and 4 bases at J, with 11 bases in the middle. The CDR3 totals 15 residues. CDR1 and CDR2 (germline): SGHRS, YFSETQ. In DNA, the CDR3 is TGCGCCAGCAGCTTGGCGGGGGGACCGAATCAGCCCCAGCATTTT. Translating it yields CASSLAGGPNQPQHF.

This chain links TRBV11-2 with TRBJ1-4; perhaps TRBD1 as D (6 bases). The CDR3 is made up of 16 amino acids. The V gene's germline CDR1 is SGHAT and CDR2 FQNNGV. V was trimmed by 5 bases and J by 8 bases, leaving 21 bases between them. The CDR3 is CASSPQHRARSEKLFF. For the CDR3, the DNA is TGTGCCAGCAGCCCCCAGCACAGGGCACGTTCGGAAAAACTGTTTTTT.

The rearrangement joins TRBV11-2 to TRBJ2-6; no clear D gene. Trimming stripped 1 base from V and 1 base from J, with 5 bases between. There are 15 residues in the CDR3. CDR1 is SGHAT and CDR2 is FQNNGV in the germline V gene. The CDR3, as DNA: TGTGCCAGCAGCTTAGCCGTATCTGGGGCCAACGTCCTGACTTTC. It translates to CASSLAVSGANVLTF.

The chain recombines TRBV7-2 with TRBJ1-2, with TRBD1 matching over 8 bases. V lost 5 bases and J lost 7; bases outside the gene matches: 6. This CDR3 contains 13 residues. Germline V lookup: CDR1 SGHTA, CDR2 FQGNSA. In DNA, the CDR3 is TGTGCCAGCAGCCCCCCAGGGGGCGGTGGCTACACCTTC. It codes for CASSPPGGGGYTF.

The chain has TRBV15 and TRBJ2-3, with 8 bases identical to TRBD2. CDR1 is LNHNV, CDR2 YYDKDF, per germline (reference sequence). Germline trimming cut 7 bases from V and 5 bases from J; bases unmatched to any gene: 2. The CDR3 extends over 12 amino acids. CDR3 DNA: TGTGCCACCAACCGGGGGGGAGATACGCAGTATTTT. Protein sequence: CATNRGGDTQYF.

This clone was seen only once. V usage is TRBV2 and J usage is TRBJ1-2; D possibly corresponds to TRBD1 (6 bases). CDR3 length equals 16 residues. With 8 bases removed from V and 1 base from J, the gap between germline ends came to 20 bases. CDR1 is SNHLY and CDR2 is FYNNEI in the germline V gene. The CDR3 here is CASGGDTPTLNYGYTF. CDR3 sequence (DNA): TGTGCCAGCGGGGGGGACACCCCGACACTTAACTATGGCTACACCTTC.

This clone was seen a single time. The chain recombines TRBV11-3 with TRBJ1-2; TRBD1 matches at 9 bases. The CDR3 spans 16 residues. CDR1 and CDR2 (germline): SGHNT, YENEEA. V lost 5 bases and J lost 3; bases outside the gene matches: 10. The CDR3 DNA reads TGTGCCAGCAGCCGGGACAGGGTCTCCTCTGACTATGGCTACACCTTC. Encoded protein: CASSRDRVSSDYGYTF.